The clone carrying this T cell receptor (beta chain) was detected only once. Its antigen is not identified. Clones were read by immunoSEQ multiplex PCR, and TCRdb kept only the in-frame ones, dropping some. This table holds more than 75,000 clones, around 90% found once. The entry originates in a study of graft-versus-host responses after intestinal transplantation. Germline values: CDR1 SGHRS, CDR2 YFSETQ. V lost 4 bases and J 2 bases, leaving 13 bases between the germline ends. This CDR3 contains 15 residues. The source is a human donor who was the organ donor for an intestinal transplant. This chain links TRBV5-1 with TRBJ2-1; D gene uncertain. Specimen: unstimulated CD4+ T cells sorted from spleen or lymph node cells, collected before transplant. The CDR3 region is CASSVASPPYNEQFF. CDR3 nucleotides: TGCGCCAGCAGCGTAGCCTCTCCCCCCTACAATGAGCAGTTCTTC.